This T cell receptor beta chain is from a study of PD-1 blockade in classical Hodgkin lymphoma. Study-level information: Patients were given intravenous nivolumab, 3 mg/kg, every 2 weeks.

All the patients suffered relapse after autologous stem cell transplantation, and brentuximab vedotin exposure differed. Patients had relapsed/refractory classical Hodgkin lymphoma with complete response, partial response or progressive disease as best response. Whole-study results and caveats: CD4+ TCR diversity, unlike CD8+, climbed significantly by C4D1. Exclusion removed patients who began nivolumab under 1 year after ASCT.

The CDR3 sequence is 15 residues long. Trimming pared 4 bases from V and 1 base from J, leaving 14 bases between. Germline loops: CDR1 SGHKS, CDR2 YYEKEE (reference sequence). As regards this clone: Its antigen remains unidentified.

The protocol was immunoSEQ multiplex PCR, while the TCRdb copy is restricted to in-frame clones and leaves out a portion. The data hold roughly 13,000 clones, with around four fifths observed a single time. The input for sequencing was peripheral blood mononuclear cells (PBMCs), taken before the second cycle of nivolumab. The chain has TRBV5-5 and TRBJ1-2, with D perhaps matching TRBD1 (5 bases). This TCR was recovered from a human donor with classical Hodgkin lymphoma. CDR3 sequence (DNA): TGTGCCAGCAGCGACGCCCAGGGTGGTAACTATGGCTACACCTTC. Protein sequence: CASSDAQGGNYGYTF.